The source of this TCR beta chain is a study of shared clonotypes between healthy human individuals. Study findings and constraints: Relative to clonotypes present in all four donors, those not shared had lower generation probabilities. Researchers sampled only blood; tissue repertoires likely differ. How much donors shared clonotypes was expected to be affected by sequencing depth.

This clone came up once. Its antigen is not known. Germline lookup yields CDR1 MNHEY and CDR2 SMNVEV (reference sequence). With 5 bases clipped from V and 0 bases from J, the junction kept 10 bases outside the gene matches. This CDR3 has 16 residues. It was CD45RO-negative cells, positively selected for CCR7, that made up naive CD8 cells, with terminally differentiated effector memory CD45RA+ cells excluded. Only in-frame clones appear in the TCRdb table, and some are missing; sequencing was by immunoSEQ multiplex PCR. The repertoire has hundreds of thousands of clones, roughly 96% of them found once; the top ten carry approximately 0.12%.

This chain uses TRBV27 with TRBJ2-7; 7 bases are shared with TRBD2. Sequenced input: naive CD8+ T cells sorted from blood. The sequence was obtained from a woman in her 30s in good health. CDR3 amino acids: CASSHSERDSSYEQYF. The CDR3 region has the DNA TGTGCCAGCAGTCACTCTGAGCGGGACTCCTCCTACGAGCAGTACTTC.